This TCR beta chain was sequenced during a study of T cells in Graves' hyperthyroidism and ophthalmopathy. Amplified TCR beta CDR3 regions came from RNA transcripts. HTBI primers were employed in a first-round RT-PCR of the TCR CDR3. TCRdb ran MiXCR on the multiplex PCR reads and lists one entry per CDR3 protein. The repertoire holds about 700,000 distinct CDR3 sequences, with roughly 15% as singletons. Newly diagnosed hyperthyroidism patients aged 18 to 65 years had disease lasting under 2 months. The CDR3 extends over 18 amino acids. Per the germline V gene, CDR1 is MNHEY and CDR2 is SVGAGI. V shed 8 bases, J shed 2 bases, and the junction held 18 bases outside the gene matches.

This receptor was identified in a woman between 18 and 30 years old with Graves' hyperthyroidism. Sequencing used blood. The chain has TRBV6-5 and TRBJ2-7, with 10 bases identical to TRBD2. In DNA form, the CDR3 reads TGTGCCAGCTCTTACGGGGCTAGCGGGAGTTTAGGGGCCTACGAGCAGTACTTC. Translation: CASSYGASGSLGAYEQYF.